The clone carrying this T cell receptor (beta chain) was seen a few times. As yet, its antigen is unknown. The data stem from a study of response to subunit inactivated influenza vaccine. V dropped 6 bases and J dropped 7 bases, with 22 bases sitting between them. Germline V CDR1 and CDR2: MNHEY, SVGEGT. This CDR3 contains 15 residues. Notes on the study in general: Authors suggested each seasonal flu vaccination may recruit only limited numbers of new T cells.

TCRdb re-analysed the RT-PCR reads in MiXCR, keeping a single row per CDR3 protein. In the table there are about 780,000 distinct CDR3 sequences, 15% to 20% of which are singletons. V and J are TRBV6-2 or TRBV6-3 and TRBJ2-7, with D possibly TRBD2 on 6 matching bases. This material consisted of PBMCs from blood, taken roughly 5 days after vaccination. The receptor was derived from a man aged 50 or older who received an inactivated influenza vaccine. For the CDR3, the DNA is TGTGCCAGCAGGTCCCGACTAGGCTGGAGTTGGGAGCAGTACTTC. It yields the protein CASRSRLGWSWEQYF.